The 2 T cell receptor beta chains below all came from one sample that was sequenced in a study of T cell changes during pregnancy in multiple sclerosis. Here immunoSEQ multiplex PCR was the method, and the copy in TCRdb shows in-frame clones only, minus some. The repertoire consists of about 130,000 clones, with 96% occurring once and the leading ten covering over 0.35%. Sequenced here: peripheral blood, sampled after pregnancy. The origin of the receptors is a female donor with multiple sclerosis, enrolled in a pregnancy study.

This rearrangement joins TRBV19 to TRBJ2-4, with TRBD1 matching over 9 bases. This CDR3 has 15 amino acids. V shed 4 bases and J 7 bases; nucleotides not matched to a gene: 8. Germline loops: CDR1 LNHDA, CDR2 SQIVND (reference sequence). This chain's CDR3 is CASSTGTGRANIQYF. The CDR3 DNA sequence: TGTGCCAGTAGTACCGGGACAGGGAGAGCGAACATTCAGTACTTC.

CDR3 coding DNA: TGTGCCTGGAGTAGAACGGACAGGGGGATAGGCTACACCTTC. Its protein product is CAWSRTDRGIGYTF. V usage is TRBV30 and J usage is TRBJ1-2, with 10 bases aligning to TRBD1. The CDR3 sequence is 14 residues long. CDR1 and CDR2 (germline): GTSNPN, SVGIG (reference sequence). V trimming: 2 bases; J trimming: 8 bases; junction bases outside the gene matches: 8.